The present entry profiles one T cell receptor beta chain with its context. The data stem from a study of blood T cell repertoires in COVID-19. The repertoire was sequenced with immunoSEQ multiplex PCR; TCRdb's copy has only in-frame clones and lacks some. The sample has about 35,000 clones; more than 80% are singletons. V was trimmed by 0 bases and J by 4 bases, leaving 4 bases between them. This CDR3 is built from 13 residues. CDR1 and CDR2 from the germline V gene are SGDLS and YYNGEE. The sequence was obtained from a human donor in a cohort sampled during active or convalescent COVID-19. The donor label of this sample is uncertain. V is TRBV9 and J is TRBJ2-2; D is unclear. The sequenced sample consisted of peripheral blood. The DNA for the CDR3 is TGTGCCAGCAGCGTAGGAGGCACCGGGGAGCTGTTTTTT. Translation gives CASSVGGTGELFF.